The 8 T cell receptor beta chains in this list originate from one sample, sequenced in a study of blood T cell repertoires in COVID-19. Repertoires were generated with immunoSEQ multiplex PCR, while TCRdb's copy carries only in-frame clones and drops some. The profile covers hundreds of thousands of clones, with 70% to 90% appearing a single time and nearly 4.5% taken by the ten largest. Input material: peripheral blood. These TCRs come from a man aged 45 to 65 with acute or convalescent COVID-19.

This clone appeared a few times. V gene TRBV12-3 or TRBV12-4 combines with J gene TRBJ1-2; TRBD1 might be the D (5 bases). CDR3 size: 13 residues. The V gene lost 2 bases and the J gene lost 6 bases, with 10 bases spanning the gap. CDR3 amino acids: CASSLRGGDGYTF. CDR3 coding DNA: TGTGCCAGCAGTTTAAGGGGAGGTGATGGCTACACCTTC.

This clone was recorded once. J is TRBJ1-2 and V is TRBV4-1; TRBD1 agrees at 12 bases. V dropped 3 bases and J dropped 0; count of bases not matched to a gene: 11. The CDR3 extends over 19 amino acids. The germline V gene has CDR1 MGHRA and CDR2 YSYEKL. In DNA, the CDR3 is TGCGCCAGCAGCCATCCCGGGACAGGGGGCGGGAAAGCTAACTATGGCTACACCTTC. Its translation: CASSHPGTGGGKANYGYTF.

V gene TRBV7-8 combines with J gene TRBJ1-1; D gene unclear. CDR3 size: 12 residues. The ends were cut back, 1 base at V and 8 bases at J, with 8 bases in the middle. Germline lookup yields CDR1 SGHVS and CDR2 FQNEAQ. The CDR3 sequence is CASSLVVTEAFF. The CDR3, as DNA: TGTGCCAGCAGCTTAGTCGTGACAGAAGCTTTCTTT.

This chain joins TRBV7-8 and TRBJ1-1; D is unresolved. Germline CDR1 SGHVS, CDR2 FQNEAQ. The length of the CDR3 is 13 residues. V was trimmed by 1 base and J by 0 bases, leaving 3 bases between them. CDR3: CASSLGMNTEAFF. The CDR3, as DNA: TGTGCCAGCAGCTTAGGTATGAACACTGAAGCTTTCTTT.

This chain uses TRBV19 with TRBJ2-5; 8 bases are shared with TRBD1. The CDR3 consists of 16 residues. From germline, CDR1 is LNHDA and CDR2 SQIVND (reference sequence). The V segment lost 3 bases and the J segment 5 bases; nucleotides outside the gene matches: 11. The CDR3 here is CASSMRQGRGEETQYF. CDR3 in DNA: TGTGCCAGTAGTATGCGACAGGGGCGCGGTGAGGAGACCCAGTACTTC.

This chain joins TRBV27 and TRBJ1-5; 9 bases match TRBD1. The ends lost 4 bases at V and 5 bases at J; junction bases unmatched: 9. The CDR3 sequence is 16 residues long. CDR1 and CDR2 from the germline V gene are MNHEY and SMNVEV (reference sequence). The CDR3 sequence: CASSSQGQGFDQPQHF. The DNA for the CDR3 is TGTGCCAGCAGTTCCCAGGGACAGGGTTTTGATCAGCCCCAGCATTTT.

The gene calls are TRBV11-2 and TRBJ1-4, with TRBD1 identical over 9 bases. The germline V gene encodes CDR1 SGHAT and CDR2 FQNNGV. The CDR3 consists of 14 residues. Germline trimming cut 4 bases from V and 9 bases from J; bases unmatched to any gene: 6. This chain's CDR3 is CASSYTGGGQKLFF. Here the CDR3 DNA reads TGTGCCAGCAGCTATACAGGGGGCGGACAAAAACTGTTTTTT.

The chain carries TRBV6-6 and TRBJ1-1, with 9 bases fitting TRBD1. This CDR3 comprises 14 residues. The trim removed 7 bases at V and 8 bases at J, leaving 11 bases unmatched. Germline V lookup: CDR1 MNHNY, CDR2 SVGAGI (reference sequence). In nucleotides, the CDR3 is TGTGCCAGCAAACCGGGACAGGGTGGTTCCGAAGCTTTCTTT. Its protein product is CASKPGQGGSEAFF.